One and the same sample provided the 27 T cell receptor beta chains below, sequenced in a study of blood T cell repertoires in COVID-19. Profiling relied on immunoSEQ multiplex PCR, and the TCRdb table lists in-frame clones only, not all of them. The data contain about 160,000 clones, roughly 80% of them singletons. Sequenced sample: peripheral blood. The receptors derive from a man aged 65 to 79 with acute or convalescent COVID-19.

The sample holds a few counts of this clone. The J gene is TRBJ2-1, the V gene TRBV6-1; TRBD1 agrees at 9 bases. The CDR3 has 15 residues. The germline gives CDR1 MNHNS, CDR2 SASEGT. With 2 bases clipped from V and 4 bases from J, the junction kept 3 bases outside the gene matches. The CDR3 DNA follows: TGTGCCAGCAGTGAACGGGGACAGGGATACAATGAGCAGTTCTTC. Protein sequence: CASSERGQGYNEQFF.

This sequence joins TRBV6-5 and TRBJ2-7; 7 bases match TRBD1. The junction had 3 bases not matched to a gene; V was cut back by 0 bases and J by 4 bases. Germline V gives CDR1 MNHEY, CDR2 SVGAGI. The CDR3 spans 14 residues. CDR3: CASSYSYRGYEQYF. CDR3 DNA: TGTGCCAGCAGTTACTCATACAGGGGTTACGAGCAGTACTTC.

This clone turned up a few times. The genes are TRBV28 and TRBJ1-2; 10 nucleotides match TRBD1. Germline loops: CDR1 MDHEN, CDR2 SYDVKM. With V trimmed by 5 bases and J by 7 bases, 4 bases remained unmatched. The CDR3 has 13 amino acids. The CDR3 region is CASSPGQGGGYTF. CDR3 bases: TGTGCCAGCAGTCCAGGACAGGGGGGTGGCTACACCTTC.

This clone was recorded many times. This chain uses TRBV19 with TRBJ2-5, with 12 bases identical to TRBD1. The CDR3 consists of 15 residues. Germline V gene sequence: CDR1 LNHDA, CDR2 SQIVND (reference sequence). Trimming took 1 base from V and 5 from J; bases not matched to a gene: 2. This chain's CDR3 is CASSIVGTGGETQYF. Here the CDR3 DNA reads TGTGCCAGTAGTATAGTAGGGACAGGGGGCGAGACCCAGTACTTC.

The chain combines TRBV27 with TRBJ2-1; 14 positions match TRBD2. Per the germline V gene, CDR1 is MNHEY and CDR2 is SMNVEV (reference sequence). V lost 4 bases and J lost 9; bases outside the gene matches: 5. CDR3 size: 15 residues. The CDR3 is CASSSGLAGGTEQFF. The DNA for the CDR3 is TGTGCCAGCAGTTCCGGACTAGCGGGAGGTACTGAGCAGTTCTTC.

The chain carries TRBV24-1 and TRBJ2-2, with TRBD2 matching 7 bases. Trimming removed 2 bases from V and 0 bases from J; junction bases left unmatched: 2. Germline assignment: CDR1 KGHDR and CDR2 SFDVKD. The length of the CDR3 is 16 residues. The chain's CDR3 is CATSDSGRPNTGELFF. In DNA, the CDR3 is TGTGCCACCAGTGATTCCGGGAGGCCGAACACCGGGGAGCTGTTTTTT.

DNA for the CDR3: TGTGCCAGCACTCTTTTAGATGGGACAGGGGCTTTCTTT. This encodes CASTLLDGTGAFF. The chain recombines TRBV12-3 or TRBV12-4 with TRBJ1-1; 9 positions match TRBD1. The CDR3 has 13 residues. V gave up 7 bases and J gave up 11 bases; unmatched junction bases: 11.

This clone occurred a few times. This sequence joins TRBV7-8 and TRBJ1-1; the D gene is possibly TRBD1 (5 bases). CDR1 SGHVS and CDR2 FQNEAQ come from the germline V gene. V lost 0 bases to trimming and J lost 3 bases, with 5 bases between them. This CDR3 has 13 residues. CDR3 region: CASSLAGDTEAFF. CDR3 nucleotide sequence: TGTGCCAGCAGCTTAGCAGGGGACACTGAAGCTTTCTTT.

The chain employs TRBV5-1 and TRBJ2-7; D might be TRBD1 (6 bases). The germline CDR1 and CDR2 sequences are SGHRS and YFSETQ. V shed 4 bases and J shed 1 base, with 12 bases lying between them. The CDR3 runs 14 residues. DNA of the CDR3: TGCGCCAGCAGCATAGAGACAGGTTCCTACGAGCAGTACTTC. Encoded protein: CASSIETGSYEQYF.

The V gene is TRBV5-1, the J gene TRBJ2-7; D not certain. This CDR3 has 11 amino acids. Germline CDR1 is SGHRS and CDR2 is YFSETQ. V lost 5 bases to trimming and J lost 3 bases, with 6 bases between them. Written as DNA, the CDR3 is TGCGCCAGCAGGCTAAACTACGAGCAGTACTTC. Protein: CASRLNYEQYF.

The CDR3 loop reads CASRQGLAGVDTQYF. Written as DNA, the CDR3 is TGTGCCAGCAGACAGGGACTAGCGGGAGTAGATACGCAGTATTTT. The genes are TRBV28 and TRBJ2-3, with 14 bases matching TRBD2. This CDR3 is built from 15 residues. Germline values: CDR1 MDHEN, CDR2 SYDVKM. With 6 bases clipped from V and 5 bases from J, the junction kept 4 bases outside the gene matches.

The CDR3 nucleotides are TGTGCCAGCAGCTTGGGGACAGGGCAAGAGACCCAGTACTTC. Amino acid sequence: CASSLGTGQETQYF. The chain is built from TRBV11-3 and TRBJ2-5; 9 nucleotides agree with TRBD1. The junction had 1 base not matched to a gene; V was cut back by 3 bases and J by 2 bases. CDR3 length equals 14 residues. Germline V gene lookup returns CDR1 SGHNT and CDR2 YENEEA.

The gene calls are TRBV6-1 and TRBJ2-7; TRBD1 might be the D (6 bases). Germline lookup yields CDR1 MNHNS and CDR2 SASEGT. V lost 3 bases and J lost 3, with 9 bases in between. CDR3 length: 13 residues. This chain's CDR3 is CASSDGQNYEQYF. The CDR3 bases are TGTGCCAGCAGTGATGGACAGAACTACGAGCAGTACTTC.

This chain uses TRBV18 with TRBJ2-3, with D possibly matching TRBD2 (7 bases). V was shortened by 3 bases and J by 4 bases, with 17 bases between the two germline ends. The CDR3 runs to 16 residues. From germline, CDR1 is KGHSH and CDR2 LQKENI. CDR3 residues: CASSPRGRALADTQYF. The CDR3 nucleotides read TGTGCCAGCTCACCGAGGGGGAGGGCCTTGGCAGATACGCAGTATTTT.

The genes are TRBV5-6 and TRBJ1-1, with a weak D call TRBD1 (5 bases). Germline CDR1 SGHDT, CDR2 YYEEEE. The CDR3 spans 15 residues. Trimming pared 3 bases from V and 6 bases from J, leaving 18 bases between. CDR3 residues: CASSSDGQGGSEAFF. The DNA for the CDR3 is TGTGCCAGCAGCTCCGATGGGCAGGGAGGTTCTGAAGCTTTCTTT. Drawing the rest from reference TRBV5-6 and TRBJ1-1, the complete variable domain is DAGVTQSPTHLIKTRGQQVTLRCSPKSGHDTVSWYQQALGQGPQFIFQYYEEEERQRGNFPDRFSGHQFPNYSSELNVNALLLGDSALYLCASSSDGQGGSEAFFGQGTRLTVV.

V usage is TRBV6-5 and J usage is TRBJ1-2; D is perhaps TRBD1 (5 bases). Germline loops: CDR1 MNHEY, CDR2 SVGAGI. The length of the CDR3 is 13 residues. V lost 8 bases to trimming and J lost 7 bases, with 17 bases between them. The CDR3 sequence: CASSRAGNIGYTF. The CDR3 DNA reads TGTGCCAGCTCCAGGGCAGGGAATATTGGCTACACCTTC.

The chain couples TRBV11-2 to TRBJ1-1; 8 bases line up with TRBD1. Trimming at V came to 5 bases and at J to 4 bases, leaving 6 bases not matched to a gene. CDR1 and CDR2 from the germline V gene are SGHAT and FQNNGV. The CDR3 has 14 amino acids. CDR3 sequence (DNA): TGTGCCAGCAGCAACGGACAGGGAGGCACTGAAGCTTTCTTT. It specifies CASSNGQGGTEAFF.

This clone was detected once. The rearrangement joins TRBV18 to TRBJ2-3, with 13 bases fitting TRBD2. Germline trimming cut 2 bases from V and 1 base from J; bases unmatched to any gene: 0. The CDR3 extends over 16 amino acids. Germline V lookup: CDR1 KGHSH, CDR2 LQKENI. CDR3 protein: CASSPGLAGGTDTQYF. The CDR3 DNA reads TGTGCCAGCTCACCAGGACTAGCGGGAGGCACAGATACGCAGTATTTT.

The chain has TRBV5-1 and TRBJ2-7; D is unresolved. Germline values: CDR1 SGHRS, CDR2 YFSETQ. The CDR3 length is 15 residues. The V gene lost 3 bases and the J gene lost 0 bases, with 13 bases spanning the gap. The CDR3: CASSYTPGSSYEQYF. The CDR3 nucleotides read TGCGCCAGCAGCTATACCCCAGGAAGCTCCTACGAGCAGTACTTC.

The rearrangement uses TRBV28 and TRBJ1-2; 9 bases line up with TRBD1. Germline loops: CDR1 MDHEN, CDR2 SYDVKM. V lost 6 bases and J lost 5; bases outside the gene matches: 7. This CDR3 spans 14 amino acids. CDR3 region: CASSSAGQGYGYTF. CDR3 coding DNA: TGTGCCAGCAGCAGCGCGGGACAGGGATATGGCTACACCTTC.

The CDR3 bases are TGTGCCAGCAGCTTAGGACAACAAACTTATGGCTACACCTTC. This codes for CASSLGQQTYGYTF. The chain carries TRBV5-4 and TRBJ1-2; possibly TRBD1 for D (5 bases). V was pared by 2 bases and J by 5 bases, with 13 bases between. This CDR3 comprises 14 residues. The V gene's germline CDR1 is SGHNT and CDR2 YYREEE (reference sequence).

V usage is TRBV11-3 and J usage is TRBJ2-7; D remains unclear. The length of the CDR3 is 11 residues. From germline, CDR1 is SGHNT and CDR2 YENEEA. V was pared by 5 bases and J by 3 bases, with 5 bases between. CDR3 in DNA: TGTGCCAGCAGCCCTTACTACGAGCAGTACTTC. Translating it yields CASSPYYEQYF.

The chain has TRBV28 and TRBJ2-5, with 10 nucleotides matching TRBD1. The J segment lost 4 bases and the V segment lost 2 bases, leaving 4 bases of the junction unmatched. CDR3 length: 15 amino acids. Looked up from germline, CDR1 is MDHEN and CDR2 is SYDVKM. In nucleotides, the CDR3 is TGTGCCAGCAGTTTACCCGGGACAGGGGCAGAGACCCAGTACTTC. The encoded protein is CASSLPGTGAETQYF.

V is TRBV29-1 and J is TRBJ1-1, with D tentatively TRBD1 (6 bases). Germline V gives CDR1 SQVTM, CDR2 ANQGSEA. The germline V and J ends were trimmed by 6 bases and 0 bases, with 17 bases remaining between them. The CDR3 contains 15 residues. The CDR3 DNA sequence: TGCAGCGTCCAAAGCCGGGACACCCTGAACACTGAAGCTTTCTTT. Amino acid sequence: CSVQSRDTLNTEAFF.

The chain recombines TRBV6-2 or TRBV6-3 with TRBJ2-5; 7 bases map to TRBD2. The trim removed 2 bases at V and 3 bases at J, leaving 6 bases unmatched. The CDR3 totals 15 residues. CDR1 and CDR2 (germline): MNHEY, SVGEGT. CDR3 region: CASSYPQRGKETQYF. CDR3 bases: TGTGCCAGCAGTTACCCCCAGCGGGGAAAAGAGACCCAGTACTTC.

The CDR3 region is CASSQHLVGQGNEKLFF. DNA for the CDR3: TGTGCCAGCAGCCAACACCTTGTGGGACAGGGGAATGAAAAACTGTTTTTT. The gene calls are TRBV3-1 (or the pseudogene TRBV3-2) and TRBJ1-4; 10 bases line up with TRBD1. Trimming removed 2 bases from V and 5 bases from J; junction bases left unmatched: 8. The CDR3 runs 17 residues. The germline V gene encodes CDR1 LGHDT and CDR2 YNNKEL (reference sequence).

The chain employs TRBV5-1 and TRBJ2-1; 10 bases line up with TRBD2. From germline, CDR1 is SGHRS and CDR2 YFSETQ. The trim removed 4 bases at V and 5 bases at J, leaving 3 bases unmatched. This CDR3 has 14 residues. The CDR3, as DNA: TGCGCCAGCAGCCGCCTAGCGGGAGACAATGAGCAGTTCTTC. Protein sequence: CASSRLAGDNEQFF. Combining the CDR3 with reference TRBV5-1 and TRBJ2-1 gives the whole variable domain KAGVTQTPRYLIKTRGQQVTLSCSPISGHRSVSWYQQTPGQGLQFLFEYFSETQRNKGNFPGRFSGRQFSNSRSEMNVSTLELGDSALYLCASSRLAGDNEQFFGPGTRLTVL.